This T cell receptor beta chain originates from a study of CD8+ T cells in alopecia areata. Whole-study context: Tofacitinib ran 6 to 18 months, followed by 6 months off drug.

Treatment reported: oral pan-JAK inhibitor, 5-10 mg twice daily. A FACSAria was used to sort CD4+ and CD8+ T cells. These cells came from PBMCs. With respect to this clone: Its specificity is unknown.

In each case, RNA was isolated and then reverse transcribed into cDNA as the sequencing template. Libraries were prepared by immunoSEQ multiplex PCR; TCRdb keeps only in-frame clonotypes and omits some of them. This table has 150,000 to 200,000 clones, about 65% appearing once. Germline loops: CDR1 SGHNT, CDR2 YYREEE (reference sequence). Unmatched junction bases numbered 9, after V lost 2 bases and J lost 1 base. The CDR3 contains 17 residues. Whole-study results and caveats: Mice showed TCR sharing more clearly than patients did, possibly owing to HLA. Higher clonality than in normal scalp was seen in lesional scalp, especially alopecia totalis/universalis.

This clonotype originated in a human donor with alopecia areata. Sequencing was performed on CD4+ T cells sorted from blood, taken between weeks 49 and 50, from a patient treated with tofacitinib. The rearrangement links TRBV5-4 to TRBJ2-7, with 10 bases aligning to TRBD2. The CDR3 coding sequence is TGTGCCAGCAGCTTCCCTTCAAGCGGGGGGGCGTCCTACGAGCAGTACTTC. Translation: CASSFPSSGGASYEQYF.